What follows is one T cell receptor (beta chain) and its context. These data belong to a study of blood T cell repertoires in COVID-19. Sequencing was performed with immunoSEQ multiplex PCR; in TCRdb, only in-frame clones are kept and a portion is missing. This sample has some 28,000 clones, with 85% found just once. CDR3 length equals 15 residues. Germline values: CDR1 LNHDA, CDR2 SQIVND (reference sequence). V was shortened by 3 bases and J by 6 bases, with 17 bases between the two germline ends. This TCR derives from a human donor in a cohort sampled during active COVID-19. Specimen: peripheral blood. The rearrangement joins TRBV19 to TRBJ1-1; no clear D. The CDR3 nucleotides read TGTGCCAGTAGTATCCTCCGGGTCCCGGGGTCTGAAGCTTTCTTT. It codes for CASSILRVPGSEAFF.